This TCR beta chain stems from a study of CD8 T cells in Susac syndrome. After extraction with the RNeasy kit, about 0.45 to 1 ug of the RNA was reverse transcribed using random hexamers. The immunoSEQ assay covered 54 Vbeta and 13 Jbeta segments for CDR3. TCRdb recomputed calls from the immunoSEQ multiplex PCR reads with MiXCR, one row per CDR3 protein. The sample shows about 170,000 distinct CDR3 sequences, under 95% of them seen only once. This clonotype was observed a few times. The authors sequenced TCR beta from blood CD8+ and CD4+ T cells. Patients with stable or active relapsing-remitting disease, all of them treatment-naive, made up the multiple sclerosis controls. Negative isolation yielded CD8+ and CD4+ T cells; FACS enriched TEMRA cells. Trimming took off 2 bases at V and 3 bases at J, with 5 bases between the two ends. This CDR3 has 13 residues. Germline V CDR1 and CDR2: KGHSH, LQKENI.

The chain employs TRBV18 and TRBJ2-1; no definite D call. The sequenced sample was CD4+ T cells from PBMCs. This clonotype originated in a human donor with multiple sclerosis. The CDR3 here is CASSPGVYNEQFF. Written as DNA, the CDR3 is TGTGCCAGCTCACCAGGGGTCTACAATGAGCAGTTCTTC.